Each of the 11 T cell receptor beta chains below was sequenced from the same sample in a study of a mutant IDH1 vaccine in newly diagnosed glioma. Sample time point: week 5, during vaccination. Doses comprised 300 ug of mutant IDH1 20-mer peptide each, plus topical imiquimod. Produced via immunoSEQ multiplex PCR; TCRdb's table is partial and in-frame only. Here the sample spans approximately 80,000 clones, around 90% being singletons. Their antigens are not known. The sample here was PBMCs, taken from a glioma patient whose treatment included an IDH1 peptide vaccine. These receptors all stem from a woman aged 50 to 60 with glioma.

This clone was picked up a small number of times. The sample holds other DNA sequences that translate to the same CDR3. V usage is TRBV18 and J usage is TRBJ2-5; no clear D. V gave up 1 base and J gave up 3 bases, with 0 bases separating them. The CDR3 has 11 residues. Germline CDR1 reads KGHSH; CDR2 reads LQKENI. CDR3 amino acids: CASSPQETQYF. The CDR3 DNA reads TGTGCCAGCTCACCACAAGAGACCCAGTACTTC.

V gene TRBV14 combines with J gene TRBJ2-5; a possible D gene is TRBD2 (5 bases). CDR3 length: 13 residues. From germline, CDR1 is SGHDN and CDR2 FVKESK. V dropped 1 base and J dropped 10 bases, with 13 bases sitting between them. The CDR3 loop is CASSQAGYGGQYF. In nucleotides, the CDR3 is TGTGCCAGCAGCCAAGCGGGGTACGGCGGCCAGTACTTC.

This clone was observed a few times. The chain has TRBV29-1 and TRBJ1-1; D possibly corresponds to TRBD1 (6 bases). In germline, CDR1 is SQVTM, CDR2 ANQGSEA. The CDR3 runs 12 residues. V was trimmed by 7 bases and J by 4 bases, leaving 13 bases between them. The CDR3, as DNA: TGCAGCGATAGCAGGGGCGGCACTGAAGCTTTCTTT. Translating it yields CSDSRGGTEAFF.

The DNA of the CDR3 is TGCGCCAGCAGCTTTACCGGGACTAGCGGGAGTGGAGATACGCAGTATTTT. This encodes CASSFTGTSGSGDTQYF. J is TRBJ2-3 and V is TRBV5-1; 14 nucleotides line up with TRBD2. Trimming at V came to 2 bases and at J to 5 bases, leaving 7 bases not matched to a gene. This CDR3 comprises 17 residues. In germline, CDR1 is SGHRS, CDR2 YFSETQ.

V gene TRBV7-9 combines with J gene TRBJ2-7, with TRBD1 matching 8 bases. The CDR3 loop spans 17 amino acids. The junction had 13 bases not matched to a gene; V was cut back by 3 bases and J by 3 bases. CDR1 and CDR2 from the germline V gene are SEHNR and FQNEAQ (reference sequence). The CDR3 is CASSFSVADRAGYEQYF. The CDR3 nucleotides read TGTGCCAGCAGCTTTTCAGTGGCGGACAGGGCTGGCTACGAGCAGTACTTC.

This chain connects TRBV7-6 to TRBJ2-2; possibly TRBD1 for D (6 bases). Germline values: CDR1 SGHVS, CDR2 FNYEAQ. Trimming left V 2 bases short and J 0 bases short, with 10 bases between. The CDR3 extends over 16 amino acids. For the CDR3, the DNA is TGTGCCAGCAGCTTAAAGGGACATCCGAACACCGGGGAGCTGTTTTTT. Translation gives CASSLKGHPNTGELFF. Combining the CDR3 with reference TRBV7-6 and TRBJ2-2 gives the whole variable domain GAGVSQSPRYKVTKRGQDVALRCDPISGHVSLYWYRQALGQGPEFLTYFNYEAQQDKSGLPNDRFSAERPEGSISTLTIQRTEQRDSAMYRCASSLKGHPNTGELFFGEGSRLTVL.

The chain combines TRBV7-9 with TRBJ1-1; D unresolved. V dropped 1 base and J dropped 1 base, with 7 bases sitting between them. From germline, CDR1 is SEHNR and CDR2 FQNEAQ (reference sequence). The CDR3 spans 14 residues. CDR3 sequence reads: CASSLVVSNTEAFF. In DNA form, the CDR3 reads TGTGCCAGCAGCTTAGTTGTGTCGAACACTGAAGCTTTCTTT.

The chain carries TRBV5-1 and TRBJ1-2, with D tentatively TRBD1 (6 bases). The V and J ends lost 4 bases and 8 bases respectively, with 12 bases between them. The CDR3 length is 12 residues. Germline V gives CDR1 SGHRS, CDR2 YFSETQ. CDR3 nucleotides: TGCGCCAGCAGCCAGGGTGGGGGCGGCTACACCTTC. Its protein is CASSQGGGGYTF.

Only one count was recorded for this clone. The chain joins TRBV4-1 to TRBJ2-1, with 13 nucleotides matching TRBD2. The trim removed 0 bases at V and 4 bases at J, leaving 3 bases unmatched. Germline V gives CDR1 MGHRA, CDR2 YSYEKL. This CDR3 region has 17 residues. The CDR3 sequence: CASSQDELAGGYNEQFF. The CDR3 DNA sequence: TGCGCCAGCAGCCAAGATGAACTAGCGGGAGGGTACAATGAGCAGTTCTTC.

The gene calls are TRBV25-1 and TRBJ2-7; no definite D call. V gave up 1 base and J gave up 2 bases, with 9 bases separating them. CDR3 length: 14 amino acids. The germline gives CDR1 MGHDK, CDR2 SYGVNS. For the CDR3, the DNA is TGTGCCAGCAGTGAATCGGACCACCCCTACGAGCAGTACTTC. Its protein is CASSESDHPYEQYF.

CDR3 region: CASSGTGGSYEQYF. CDR3 nucleotide sequence: TGTGCCAGTAGTGGGACAGGGGGTTCCTACGAGCAGTACTTC. The chain carries TRBV19 and TRBJ2-7, with 11 bases fitting TRBD1. Germline lookup yields CDR1 LNHDA and CDR2 SQIVND (reference sequence). This CDR3 spans 14 amino acids. V lost 5 bases, J lost 1 base, and 1 base stayed unmatched.